The clone carrying this T cell receptor (beta chain) was found a few times. Researchers made TCR cDNA using 5'RACE template switching, and this step added a universal primer site and UMIs. One entry per CDR3 protein results from TCRdb running MiXCR on the 5' RACE reads. The table includes about 85,000 distinct CDR3 sequences, about an eighth detected once. The data stem from a study of T cells after yellow fever vaccination. Study overall: With SMART-Seq v4 Ultra Low Input, the fractions containing low cell numbers were prepared.

General observations from the study: Within FACS-sorted repertoires, abundant clonotypes contaminating from the bulk population could be present. Post-booster repertoires contained most primary-vaccination clones again (about 95% CD4, around 89% CD8).

This TCR came from a man younger than 35 who received the YFV17D yellow fever vaccine. The sample here was CD8+ T cells not binding an NS4B(214-222) dextramer, sorted from PBMCs, taken about 20 days after the first yellow fever vaccination.

Written as DNA, the CDR3 is TGTGCCAGCAGCCGAACGGGACAGGGTTCCTACGAGCAGTACTTC. Protein product: CASSRTGQGSYEQYF. The V gene is TRBV7-2, the J gene TRBJ2-7; 9 nucleotides agree with TRBD1. Germline trimming cut 5 bases from V and 1 base from J; bases unmatched to any gene: 6. This CDR3 is built from 15 residues. The germline CDR1 and CDR2 sequences are SGHTA and FQGNSA.